This TCR beta chain was sequenced during a study of Ad26.COV2.S vaccination and SARS-CoV-2 variants. The CDR3 is 14 amino acids. V was trimmed by 3 bases and J by 5 bases, leaving 15 bases between them. From germline, CDR1 is SGHNT and CDR2 YYREEE (reference sequence). Treatment defined: over 15 received Ad26.COV2.S at low or high dose, single or two shots; a few received placebo; per-sample allocation not given. All samples were drawn on day 63, counting from the first vaccine or placebo injection. Sequenced by immunoSEQ multiplex PCR; TCRdb stores in-frame clones only, minus some. The table records around 450,000 clones, over 75% of them present only once.

V gene TRBV5-4 combines with J gene TRBJ2-7; TRBD1 or TRBD2 may be the D gene (5 bases each). The input for sequencing was peripheral blood, taken in a trial of Ad26.COV2.S vaccine versus placebo. This clonotype was sampled from a person between 18 and 65 years old who received the Ad26.COV2.S COVID-19 vaccine or a placebo. CDR3 in amino acids: CASSWGTAWNEQYF. The DNA for the CDR3 is TGTGCCAGCAGCTGGGGGACCGCATGGAACGAGCAGTACTTC.